The 11 T cell receptor beta chains reported below all come from one sample, sequenced in a study of T cells in Graves' hyperthyroidism and ophthalmopathy. RNA transcripts gave rise to amplified TCR beta CDR3 regions. HTBI primers were employed in a first-round RT-PCR of the TCR CDR3. MiXCR, run by TCRdb on the multiplex PCR reads, gives a single entry per CDR3 protein. The sample shows a few hundred thousand distinct CDR3 sequences, just over 45% of them seen only once. The sequencing input was peripheral blood or thyroid tissue (not recorded which). The receptor set was obtained from a woman younger than 30 with Graves' hyperthyroidism.

This clonotype appeared a few times. This chain joins TRBV19 and TRBJ1-4, with TRBD1 identical over 7 bases. The CDR3 covers 14 residues. Trimming cost V 3 bases and J 4 bases; bases outside gene matches: 2. Per the germline V gene, CDR1 is LNHDA and CDR2 is SQIVND (reference sequence). The CDR3 DNA is TGTGCCAGTAGTATTTACAGGGGTAATGAAAAACTGTTTTTT. It codes for CASSIYRGNEKLFF. The variable domain in full, with the rest retrieved from reference TRBV19 and TRBJ1-4, is DGGITQSPKYLFRKEGQNVTLSCEQNLNHDAMYWYRQDPGQGLRLIYYSQIVNDFQKGDIAEGYSVSREKKESFPLTVTSAQKNPTAFYLCASSIYRGNEKLFFGSGTQLSVL.

The V and J genes are TRBV20-1 and TRBJ1-6, with TRBD1 matching over 9 bases. The CDR3 contains 18 residues. V gave up 0 bases and J gave up 2 bases; unmatched junction bases: 8. Germline V gene data show CDR1 as DFQATT and CDR2 as SNEGSKA (reference sequence). The DNA of the CDR3 is TGCAGTGCTAGAGATAGTAGGACAGGGGCCCCCTATAATTCACCCCTCCACTTT. Amino acid sequence: CSARDSRTGAPYNSPLHF.

This rearrangement joins TRBV20-1 to TRBJ2-7; possible D gene TRBD1, 6 bases. The germline V gene has CDR1 DFQATT and CDR2 SNEGSKA (reference sequence). With 8 bases removed from V and 7 bases from J, the gap between germline ends came to 12 bases. The CDR3 sequence is 10 residues long. CDR3 sequence (DNA): TGCAGTTTACTAAGGGGGGAGCAGTACTTC. Protein: CSLLRGEQYF.

This CDR3 reads CSASSGAGDTQYF. DNA for the CDR3: TGCAGTGCTAGTAGCGGCGCGGGGGATACGCAGTATTTT. The chain combines TRBV20-1 with TRBJ2-3, with a weak D call TRBD2 (6 bases). V lost 3 bases to trimming and J lost 6 bases, with 13 bases between them. This CDR3 region has 13 residues. Germline-derived CDR1 and CDR2 are DFQATT and SNEGSKA (reference sequence).

This clonotype was detected ten times or more. For the CDR3, the DNA is TGTGCCAGCAGCTGGACAGTTGGAAACACCATATATTTT. Residues: CASSWTVGNTIYF. This chain connects TRBV7-2 to TRBJ1-3, with D maybe TRBD1 (6 bases). Per germline, CDR1 SGHTA and CDR2 FQGNSA. CDR3 length equals 13 residues. The germline V and J ends were trimmed by 4 bases and 3 bases, with 7 bases remaining between them.

This clonotype was observed at least ten times. The CDR3 region is CASSYQGQGVTEAFF. The DNA of the CDR3 is TGTGCCAGCAGTTACCAGGGACAGGGTGTCACTGAAGCTTTCTTT. The chain couples TRBV6-5 to TRBJ1-1; TRBD1 matches at 9 bases. J was trimmed by 4 bases and V by 2 bases; bases with no gene match: 5. This CDR3 is 15 amino acids long. Germline CDR1 MNHEY, CDR2 SVGAGI.

For this clonotype: Lacking the conserved final phenylalanine or tryptophan, this CDR3 likely reflects a read error. The limits of the CDR3 on the DNA are not certain, so only TCRdb's listed CDR3 is given. This rearrangement joins TRBV10-3 to TRBJ2-2; TRBD2, the table's D call, lacks a check against the DNA. The CDR3 length is 8 residues, termini included. From germline, CDR1 is ENHRY and CDR2 SYGVKD. The CDR3 here is CAIKWGTS.

The chain uses TRBV12-3 or TRBV12-4 and TRBJ1-1; D gene unclear. This CDR3 has 12 residues. V shed 10 bases and J shed 11 bases, with 20 bases lying between them. The CDR3 region is CATSRRPGDAFF. CDR3 DNA: TGTGCCACTTCGCGGAGGCCCGGGGATGCTTTCTTT.

This sequence joins TRBV27 and TRBJ1-5; 10 bases fit TRBD1. The CDR3 contains 17 residues. The germline gives CDR1 MNHEY, CDR2 SMNVEV (reference sequence). V gave up 5 bases and J gave up 0 bases; unmatched junction bases: 7. The CDR3 region has the DNA TGTGCCAGCAGTGCGGGACAGGGGCGATATAGCAATCAGCCCCAGCATTTT. Protein: CASSAGQGRYSNQPQHF.

This clonotype was counted at least ten times. The chain is built from TRBV7-9 and TRBJ2-5; the match to TRBD2 covers 12 bases. The CDR3 consists of 14 residues. Germline lookup yields CDR1 SEHNR and CDR2 FQNEAQ (reference sequence). Germline trimming cut 3 bases from V and 11 bases from J; bases unmatched to any gene: 7. The CDR3 coding sequence is TGTGCCAGCAGCTTCGGGACTAGCGGGCGCCATCAGTACTTC. Protein product: CASSFGTSGRHQYF.

About this clonotype: One base away lies a much larger clone, so this may be a sequencing read error. V is TRBV6-6 and J is TRBJ2-7; no reliable D call. Germline V gives CDR1 MNHNY, CDR2 SVGAGI (reference sequence). This CDR3 comprises 12 residues. The CDR3 region is CARSYAVREQYF. Written as DNA, the CDR3 is TGTGCCCGCAGCTACGCCGTAAGAGAGCAGTACTTC.